The source of this TCR beta chain is a study of blood T cell repertoires in COVID-19. Method: immunoSEQ multiplex PCR; TCRdb's copy keeps in-frame clones and lacks some. The table has some 260,000 clones, over 80% seen once. V gave up 7 bases and J gave up 6 bases, with 15 bases separating them. The germline V gene has CDR1 LGHNT and CDR2 FRNRAP. This CDR3 is built from 13 residues. The sample was peripheral blood. The receptor comes from a woman in her 70s with COVID-19, enrolled during active disease. The chain combines TRBV12-5 with TRBJ1-1; a possible D gene is TRBD1 (6 bases). CDR3 loop: CASAQGKGAEAFF. CDR3 coding DNA: TGTGCTAGTGCCCAGGGAAAGGGGGCTGAAGCTTTCTTT.